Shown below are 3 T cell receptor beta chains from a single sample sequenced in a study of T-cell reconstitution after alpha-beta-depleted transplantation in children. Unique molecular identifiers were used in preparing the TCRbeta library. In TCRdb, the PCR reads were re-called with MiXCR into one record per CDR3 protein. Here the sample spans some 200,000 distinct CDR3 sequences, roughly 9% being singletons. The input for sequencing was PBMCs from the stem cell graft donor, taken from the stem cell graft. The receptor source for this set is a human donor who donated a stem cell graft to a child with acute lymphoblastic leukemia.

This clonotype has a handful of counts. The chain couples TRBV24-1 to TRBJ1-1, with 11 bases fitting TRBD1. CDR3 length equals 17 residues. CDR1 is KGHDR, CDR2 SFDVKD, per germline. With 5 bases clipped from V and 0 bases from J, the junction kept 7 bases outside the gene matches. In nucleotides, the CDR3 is TGTGCCACCAGTGCCCGGACAGGGGGCGGCATGAACACTGAAGCTTTCTTT. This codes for CATSARTGGGMNTEAFF.

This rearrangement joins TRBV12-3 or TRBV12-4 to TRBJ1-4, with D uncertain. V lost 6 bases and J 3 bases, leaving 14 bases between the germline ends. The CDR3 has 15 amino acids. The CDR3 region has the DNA TGTGCCAGCAGACCCTCTCGGGGATCTAATGAAAAACTGTTTTTT. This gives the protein CASRPSRGSNEKLFF.

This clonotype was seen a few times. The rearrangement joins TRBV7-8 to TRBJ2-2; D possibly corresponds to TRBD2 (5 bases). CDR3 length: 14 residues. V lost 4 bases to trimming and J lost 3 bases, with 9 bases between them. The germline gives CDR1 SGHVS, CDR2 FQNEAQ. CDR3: CASSWTRDTGELFF. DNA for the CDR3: TGTGCCAGCAGCTGGACTCGAGACACCGGGGAGCTGTTTTTT.